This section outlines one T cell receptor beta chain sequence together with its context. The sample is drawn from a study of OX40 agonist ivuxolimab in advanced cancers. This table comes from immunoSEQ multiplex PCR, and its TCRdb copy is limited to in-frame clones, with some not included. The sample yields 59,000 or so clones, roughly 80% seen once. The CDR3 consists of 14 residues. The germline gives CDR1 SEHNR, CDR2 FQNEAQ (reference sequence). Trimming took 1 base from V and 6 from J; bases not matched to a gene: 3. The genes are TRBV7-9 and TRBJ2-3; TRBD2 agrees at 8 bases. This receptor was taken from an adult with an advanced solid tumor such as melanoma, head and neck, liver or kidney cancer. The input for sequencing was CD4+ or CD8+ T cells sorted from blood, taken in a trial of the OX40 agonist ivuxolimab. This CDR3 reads CASSLGRGVDTQYF. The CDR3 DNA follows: TGTGCCAGCAGCTTAGGGCGGGGGGTGGATACGCAGTATTTT.